This TCR beta chain was recovered during a study of T-cell reconstitution after alpha-beta-depleted transplantation in children. This clonotype was counted between two and nine times. The CDR3 sequence is 16 residues long. V dropped 1 base and J dropped 0 bases, with 10 bases sitting between them. Unique molecular identifiers were incorporated into the prepared TCRbeta library. Via MiXCR, TCRdb re-called the PCR reads, giving one row per CDR3 protein. The sample has a few hundred thousand distinct CDR3 sequences, roughly 20% seen once. The rearrangement uses TRBV12-3 or TRBV12-4 and TRBJ2-1; D call uncertain. This material consisted of PBMCs from the stem cell graft donor, taken from the stem cell graft. The receptor was isolated from a human donor who donated a stem cell graft to a child with acute myeloid leukemia. CDR3: CASSLGSGDSYNEQFF. The DNA of the CDR3 is TGTGCCAGCAGTTTAGGGAGTGGAGACTCCTACAATGAGCAGTTCTTC.